A selection of T cell receptor beta chains follows, all from one sample in a study of shared clonotypes between healthy human individuals. Here immunoSEQ multiplex PCR was the method, and the copy in TCRdb shows in-frame clones only, minus some. The data hold roughly 650,000 clones, with about 96% observed a single time. The specimen sequenced was naive CD8+ T cells sorted from blood. The receptors were gathered from a woman aged 25 to 45 in good health. The CDR3 runs from the conserved cysteine through the conserved F or W. The D gene is left open where the match is weak. Clone size is shown for a subset of rows, as once, few, many or a class of expanded clone.

j_call: TRBJ2-7
clone_size: NA
d_call: NA
v_call: TRBV5-1
cdr3_aa: CASSLEAGFSYEQYF
cdr3_nt: TGCGCCAGCAGCTTGGAAGCCGGATTCTCCTACGAGCAGTACTTC

j_call: TRBJ2-3
clone_size: NA
d_call: NA
v_call: TRBV15
cdr3_aa: CATSKGEGGTDTQYF
cdr3_nt: TGTGCCACCAGCAAGGGGGAAGGGGGCACAGATACGCAGTATTTT

j_call: TRBJ2-7
clone_size: NA
d_call: TRBD1
v_call: TRBV29-1
cdr3_aa: CSVEYSDRGYEQYF
cdr3_nt: TGCAGCGTTGAATACTCGGACAGGGGGTACGAGCAGTACTTC

j_call: TRBJ1-4
clone_size: NA
d_call: TRBD1
v_call: TRBV2
cdr3_aa: CASSGGQGINEKLFF
cdr3_nt: TGTGCCAGCAGTGGGGGACAGGGGATTAATGAAAAACTGTTTTTT

j_call: TRBJ1-1
clone_size: NA
d_call: NA
v_call: TRBV19
cdr3_aa: CASTRWSGINTEAFF
cdr3_nt: TGTGCCAGTACCCGATGGTCAGGTATTAACACTGAAGCTTTCTTT

j_call: TRBJ2-7
clone_size: once
d_call: NA
v_call: TRBV28
cdr3_aa: CASSLGNKKGWGYEQYF
cdr3_nt: TGTGCCAGCAGTTTAGGTAACAAAAAAGGATGGGGCTACGAGCAGTACTTC

j_call: TRBJ1-1
clone_size: NA
d_call: TRBD1
v_call: TRBV28
cdr3_aa: CASSPGQRMNTEAFF
cdr3_nt: TGTGCCAGCAGTCCGGGACAGAGAATGAACACTGAAGCTTTCTTT

j_call: TRBJ2-1
clone_size: NA
d_call: TRBD2
v_call: TRBV28
cdr3_aa: CASSSNSGTSGRNEQFF
cdr3_nt: TGTGCCAGCAGTTCCAACTCCGGGACTAGCGGGAGAAATGAGCAGTTCTTC

j_call: TRBJ1-1
clone_size: NA
d_call: NA
v_call: TRBV7-8
cdr3_aa: CASSLGGGGTEAFF
cdr3_nt: TGTGCCAGCAGCTTAGGGGGGGGAGGAACTGAAGCTTTCTTT

j_call: TRBJ1-1
clone_size: NA
d_call: NA
v_call: TRBV29-1
cdr3_aa: CSVGPSIMGEAFF
cdr3_nt: TGCAGCGTTGGTCCTTCCATCATGGGGGAAGCTTTCTTT

j_call: TRBJ1-5
clone_size: NA
d_call: NA
v_call: TRBV7-2
cdr3_aa: CASILVRQPYSNQPQHF
cdr3_nt: TGTGCCAGTATCCTAGTCCGGCAGCCTTATAGCAATCAGCCCCAGCATTTT

j_call: TRBJ2-1
clone_size: once
d_call: TRBD2
v_call: TRBV23-1
cdr3_aa: CAFFLSGRECEQFF
cdr3_nt: TGCGCCTTCTTCCTTAGCGGGAGAGAGTGTGAGCAGTTCTTC

j_call: TRBJ2-7
clone_size: NA
d_call: NA
v_call: TRBV27
cdr3_aa: CASSLDAYSYEQYF
cdr3_nt: TGTGCCAGCAGTCTCGACGCTTACTCCTACGAGCAGTACTTC

j_call: TRBJ1-5
clone_size: NA
d_call: NA
v_call: TRBV27
cdr3_aa: CASSPQGMGFESNQPQHF
cdr3_nt: TGTGCCAGCAGTCCCCAGGGGATGGGCTTTGAGAGCAATCAGCCCCAGCATTTT

j_call: TRBJ2-2
clone_size: NA
d_call: NA
v_call: TRBV7-5
cdr3_aa: CVRSPECLRTGELFF
cdr3_nt: TGTGTCAGAAGCCCTGAATGTCTTCGAACCGGGGAGCTGTTTTTT

j_call: TRBJ2-7
clone_size: NA
d_call: NA
v_call: TRBV18
cdr3_aa: CASSPPDRPTYEQYF
cdr3_nt: TGTGCCAGCTCACCTCCGGACAGACCCACTTACGAGCAGTACTTC

j_call: TRBJ2-7
clone_size: NA
d_call: NA
v_call: TRBV27
cdr3_aa: CASSFGHNPNEQYF
cdr3_nt: TGTGCCAGCAGTTTCGGACACAACCCCAACGAGCAGTACTTC

j_call: TRBJ2-7
clone_size: NA
d_call: TRBD2
v_call: TRBV28
cdr3_aa: CASSLGLAASYEQYF
cdr3_nt: TGTGCCAGCAGTTTAGGACTAGCGGCATCCTACGAGCAGTACTTC

j_call: TRBJ2-1
clone_size: NA
d_call: TRBD2
v_call: TRBV11-2
cdr3_aa: CASSLVAGGTEQFF
cdr3_nt: TGTGCCAGCAGCTTAGTAGCGGGAGGCACTGAGCAGTTCTTC

j_call: TRBJ2-3
clone_size: NA
d_call: TRBD1
v_call: TRBV27
cdr3_aa: CASSLRTGGNTQYF
cdr3_nt: TGTGCCAGCAGCCTAAGGACAGGGGGCAATACGCAGTATTTT

j_call: TRBJ2-2
clone_size: NA
d_call: TRBD1
v_call: TRBV27
cdr3_aa: CASIIKKGARAGELFF
cdr3_nt: TGTGCCAGCATAATAAAGAAGGGGGCGCGGGCCGGGGAGCTGTTTTTT

j_call: TRBJ1-2
clone_size: NA
d_call: NA
v_call: TRBV11-2
cdr3_aa: CASSFGELGDGYTF
cdr3_nt: TGTGCCAGCAGCTTTGGGGAGCTGGGGGATGGCTACACCTTC

j_call: TRBJ2-7
clone_size: NA
d_call: TRBD1
v_call: TRBV29-1
cdr3_aa: CSVDGDRGSYEQYF
cdr3_nt: TGCAGCGTTGACGGCGACAGGGGATCCTACGAGCAGTACTTC

j_call: TRBJ1-1
clone_size: NA
d_call: NA
v_call: TRBV5-1
cdr3_aa: CASSLGMGNTEAFF
cdr3_nt: TGCGCCAGCAGCTTGGGTATGGGGAACACTGAAGCTTTCTTT

j_call: TRBJ2-3
clone_size: NA
d_call: NA
v_call: TRBV19
cdr3_aa: CARGLPPDTQYF
cdr3_nt: TGTGCCAGGGGTTTACCGCCAGATACGCAGTATTTT

j_call: TRBJ2-7
clone_size: once
d_call: NA
v_call: TRBV11-2
cdr3_aa: CASSPGPHSYEQYF
cdr3_nt: TGTGCCAGCAGCCCAGGACCTCATTCCTACGAGCAGTACTTC

j_call: TRBJ2-7
clone_size: NA
d_call: NA
v_call: TRBV19
cdr3_aa: CASRFGHEQYF
cdr3_nt: TGTGCCAGCCGGTTTGGTCACGAGCAGTACTTC

j_call: TRBJ1-2
clone_size: once
d_call: NA
v_call: TRBV5-4
cdr3_aa: CASSIDRSTNYGYTF
cdr3_nt: TGTGCCAGCAGCATCGACAGGAGTACTAACTATGGCTACACCTTC

j_call: TRBJ1-1
clone_size: NA
d_call: NA
v_call: TRBV2
cdr3_aa: CASSEWDGEAFF
cdr3_nt: TGTGCCAGCAGTGAATGGGACGGGGAAGCTTTCTTT

j_call: TRBJ2-4
clone_size: NA
d_call: TRBD2
v_call: TRBV27
cdr3_aa: CASMTGGKNIQYF
cdr3_nt: TGTGCCAGCATGACGGGGGGCAAAAACATTCAGTACTTC

j_call: TRBJ2-6
clone_size: NA
d_call: TRBD1
v_call: TRBV9
cdr3_aa: CASSTGTGSGANVLTF
cdr3_nt: TGTGCCAGCAGCACCGGGACAGGGTCCGGGGCCAACGTCCTGACTTTC

j_call: TRBJ2-1
clone_size: NA
d_call: TRBD1
v_call: TRBV27
cdr3_aa: CASSLSSAGQGSYNEQFF
cdr3_nt: TGTGCCAGCAGTTTATCTAGCGCCGGACAGGGCTCCTACAATGAGCAGTTCTTC

j_call: TRBJ2-7
clone_size: few
d_call: TRBD2
v_call: TRBV9
cdr3_aa: CASSALAGDYEQYF
cdr3_nt: TGTGCCAGCAGCGCGCTAGCGGGAGATTACGAGCAGTACTTC

j_call: TRBJ2-6
clone_size: NA
d_call: NA
v_call: TRBV7-8
cdr3_aa: CASSFQPGNSFSGANVLTF
cdr3_nt: TGTGCCAGCAGCTTTCAGCCGGGGAACTCCTTCTCTGGGGCCAACGTCCTGACTTTC

j_call: TRBJ2-7
clone_size: NA
d_call: TRBD2
v_call: TRBV19
cdr3_aa: CASSGAGGSYEQYF
cdr3_nt: TGTGCCAGTAGTGGGGCGGGAGGCTCCTACGAGCAGTACTTC

j_call: TRBJ1-2
clone_size: NA
d_call: TRBD1
v_call: TRBV6-1
cdr3_aa: CASSPTGGGGYTF
cdr3_nt: TGTGCCAGCAGTCCGACAGGGGGCGGTGGCTACACCTTC

j_call: TRBJ2-7
clone_size: NA
d_call: NA
v_call: TRBV7-2
cdr3_aa: CASSLLETTYEQYF
cdr3_nt: TGTGCCAGCAGCTTGCTTGAGACAACCTACGAGCAGTACTTC

j_call: TRBJ2-3
clone_size: NA
d_call: NA
v_call: TRBV30
cdr3_aa: CAWSVQATTDTQYF
cdr3_nt: TGTGCCTGGAGTGTACAAGCGACCACAGATACGCAGTATTTT

j_call: TRBJ2-7
clone_size: once
d_call: NA
v_call: TRBV30
cdr3_aa: CAWTVEGRYYEQYF
cdr3_nt: TGTGCCTGGACCGTAGAAGGCCGATACTACGAGCAGTACTTC

j_call: TRBJ2-7
clone_size: NA
d_call: TRBD1
v_call: TRBV4-1
cdr3_aa: CASSHEPGQGYEQYF
cdr3_nt: TGCGCCAGCAGCCACGAGCCGGGACAGGGCTACGAGCAGTACTTC

j_call: TRBJ2-2
clone_size: NA
d_call: NA
v_call: TRBV6-5
cdr3_aa: CASSYSGPPGELFF
cdr3_nt: TGTGCCAGCAGTTATTCGGGACCCCCCGGGGAGCTGTTTTTT

j_call: TRBJ2-1
clone_size: NA
d_call: TRBD2
v_call: TRBV4-1
cdr3_aa: CASSRVAGVNEQFF
cdr3_nt: TGCGCCAGCAGCCGGGTAGCGGGAGTGAATGAGCAGTTCTTC

j_call: TRBJ2-5
clone_size: NA
d_call: TRBD2
v_call: TRBV28
cdr3_aa: CASSLVGRALGTQYF
cdr3_nt: TGTGCCAGCAGTTTAGTCGGGAGGGCCCTCGGGACCCAGTACTTC

j_call: TRBJ2-7
clone_size: NA
d_call: NA
v_call: TRBV5-6
cdr3_aa: CASRPVGSVEQYF
cdr3_nt: TGTGCCAGCAGACCAGTGGGGTCCGTTGAGCAGTACTTC

j_call: TRBJ2-7
clone_size: NA
d_call: TRBD1
v_call: TRBV7-9
cdr3_aa: CASSFQPGDRVAYEQYF
cdr3_nt: TGTGCCAGCAGCTTTCAGCCGGGTGACAGGGTGGCCTACGAGCAGTACTTC

j_call: TRBJ2-7
clone_size: NA
d_call: NA
v_call: TRBV4-1
cdr3_aa: CASSQAGALYEQYF
cdr3_nt: TGCGCCAGCAGCCAAGCTGGGGCACTCTACGAGCAGTACTTC

j_call: TRBJ1-2
clone_size: NA
d_call: NA
v_call: TRBV5-4
cdr3_aa: CASRSLGDGYTF
cdr3_nt: TGTGCCAGCAGATCCCTTGGAGATGGCTACACCTTC

j_call: TRBJ2-5
clone_size: NA
d_call: NA
v_call: TRBV5-4
cdr3_aa: CASSRGDNQETQYF
cdr3_nt: TGTGCCAGCAGCAGGGGAGACAACCAAGAGACCCAGTACTTC

j_call: TRBJ2-7
clone_size: NA
d_call: NA
v_call: TRBV7-9
cdr3_aa: CASSSPGQGLSVEQYF
cdr3_nt: TGTGCCAGCAGCTCCCCCGGCCAGGGGCTGTCGGTCGAGCAGTACTTC

j_call: TRBJ1-2
clone_size: NA
d_call: NA
v_call: TRBV5-8
cdr3_aa: CATQENRDFDGYTF
cdr3_nt: TGTGCCACCCAAGAAAACAGGGATTTTGATGGCTACACCTTC

j_call: TRBJ2-7
clone_size: NA
d_call: TRBD2
v_call: TRBV11-2
cdr3_aa: CASSYGTSSYEQYF
cdr3_nt: TGTGCCAGCAGCTACGGGACTAGCTCCTACGAGCAGTACTTC

j_call: TRBJ2-7
clone_size: NA
d_call: TRBD2
v_call: TRBV2
cdr3_aa: CASIGTSGRYEQYF
cdr3_nt: TGTGCCAGCATCGGGACTAGCGGGAGGTACGAGCAGTACTTC

j_call: TRBJ2-1
clone_size: NA
d_call: TRBD2
v_call: TRBV5-1
cdr3_aa: CASSLGPGTSGRGAYNEQFF
cdr3_nt: TGCGCCAGCAGCTTGGGTCCCGGGACTAGCGGGAGAGGTGCCTACAATGAGCAGTTCTTC